This paragraph covers one T cell receptor (beta chain) sequence. The data were taken from a study of blood T cell repertoires in COVID-19. Study-level information: The origin of the acute and convalescent COVID-19 samples was the United States, Italy and Spain. Nucleic acid was either cDNA or gDNA, and it came from T cells, B-cell-depleted T cells, or PBMCs.

Patients from Seattle were sampled longitudinally, starting during active infection. Original handling: Nucleated cell counts were estimated from reference gene primer amplification. Profiled with immunoSEQ multiplex PCR; TCRdb holds only in-frame clones, not every one. V, J and clone size reflect that table, while D and trimming were determined from the DNA. There are more than 250,000 clones in the sample; approximately 88% occur only once, and under 2% lies in the top ten. This CDR3 comprises 15 residues. Trimming took off 3 bases at V and 0 bases at J, with 11 bases between the two ends. The germline CDR1 and CDR2 sequences are SGHKS and YYEKEE (reference sequence).

This sequence originates from a woman in her 30s with COVID-19, enrolled during active disease. The specimen was peripheral blood. V usage is TRBV5-5 and J usage is TRBJ2-3; D may be TRBD2 (6 bases). The CDR3 region has the DNA TGTGCCAGCAGCTATACGACTAGAAGCACAGATACGCAGTATTTT. Residues: CASSYTTRSTDTQYF.